The 26 T cell receptor beta chains in this list originate from one sample, sequenced in a study of T cells in localized non-small cell lung cancer. The repertoire was sequenced with immunoSEQ multiplex PCR; TCRdb's copy has only in-frame clones and lacks some. This table holds roughly 71,000 clones, 86% found once. Sample: peripheral blood, taken before any cancer treatment. These receptors were collected from a male donor aged 60 or over with stage III squamous cell lung carcinoma.

CDR3 sequence: CASSLRGSRRTYEQYF. The CDR3 coding sequence is TGTGCCAGCAGCTTACGGGGCAGTAGGAGAACCTACGAGCAGTACTTC. The chain joins TRBV7-2 to TRBJ2-7; D possibly matches TRBD1 or TRBD2 (5 bases each). Germline lookup yields CDR1 SGHTA and CDR2 FQGNSA. Trimming stripped 2 bases from V and 2 bases from J, with 16 bases between. This CDR3 has 16 residues.

The J gene is TRBJ2-4, the V gene TRBV7-9, with no clear D. CDR1 and CDR2 from the germline V gene are SEHNR and FQNEAQ (reference sequence). The CDR3 contains 14 residues. V was clipped by 1 base and J by 0 bases, with 4 bases between them. CDR3 protein: CASSLGLAKNIQYF. Here the CDR3 DNA reads TGTGCCAGCAGCTTAGGGTTAGCCAAAAACATTCAGTACTTC.

This clone was seen a few times. The CDR3 DNA sequence: TGTGCCAGCAGCGGGGGTAGGGGAGGACCATCACCCCTCCACTTT. It translates to CASSGGRGGPSPLHF. This chain links TRBV6-6 with TRBJ1-6; TRBD1 might be the D (5 bases). V shed 6 bases and J shed 10 bases, with 19 bases lying between them. This CDR3 spans 15 amino acids. Germline lookup yields CDR1 MNHNY and CDR2 SVGAGI (reference sequence).

The gene calls are TRBV30 and TRBJ2-7; 10 bases are shared with TRBD1. This CDR3 has 14 amino acids. Germline V CDR1 and CDR2: GTSNPN, SVGIG (reference sequence). V was clipped by 1 base and J by 5 bases; unmatched bases: 5. The CDR3 loop reads CAWSGQGAVNEQYF. The CDR3 coding sequence is TGTGCCTGGAGTGGACAGGGGGCGGTTAACGAGCAGTACTTC.

This clone appeared once. The chain links TRBV21-1 to TRBJ2-4; TRBD1 is the table's D call, not checked against the DNA. TRBV21-1 is labeled a pseudogene. The CDR3 is made up of 19 amino acids. CDR3 amino acids: CASSKAGYRTGIVKNIQYF. CDR3 bases: TGTGCCAGCAGCAAAGCTGGCTATAGGACAGGGATAGTCAAAAACATTCAGTACTTC.

CDR3 in amino acids: CASSRSGLNSPLHF. Here the CDR3 DNA reads TGTGCCAGTAGTCGGTCAGGACTTAATTCACCCCTCCACTTT. This chain joins TRBV19 and TRBJ1-6; D is undetermined. Germline values: CDR1 LNHDA, CDR2 SQIVND (reference sequence). This CDR3 contains 14 residues. V was clipped by 5 bases and J by 6 bases, with 11 bases between them.

V and J are TRBV6-5 and TRBJ1-6; the match to TRBD1 covers 7 bases. Germline CDR1 MNHEY, CDR2 SVGAGI. J gave up 12 bases and V 0 bases, and 8 bases lay outside the gene matches. The CDR3 consists of 15 residues. The CDR3 sequence is CASSYSRQGGVPLHF. DNA of the CDR3: TGTGCCAGCAGTTACTCGAGGCAGGGGGGTGTACCCCTCCACTTT.

The chain has TRBV21-1 and TRBJ1-1. TRBV21-1 is a pseudogene. The CDR3 is 11 residues long. In nucleotides, the CDR3 is TGTGCCAGTGAAAGGCACACTGAAGCTTTCTTT. This sequence encodes CASERHTEAFF.

The chain links TRBV7-2 to TRBJ2-7, with D possibly called TRBD1 or TRBD2 (5 bases each). The CDR3 has 16 residues. The V gene lost 4 bases and the J gene lost 4 bases, with 20 bases spanning the gap. Per the germline V gene, CDR1 is SGHTA and CDR2 is FQGNSA. The CDR3 region has the DNA TGTGCCAGCAGCTCAGGACTGGACAACCTGAGGTACGAGCAGTACTTC. This codes for CASSSGLDNLRYEQYF.

The chain uses TRBV2 and TRBJ1-3; 8 nucleotides agree with TRBD1. V was pared by 5 bases and J by 0 bases, with 3 bases of the junction left unmatched. The CDR3 is made up of 15 amino acids. Germline V gives CDR1 SNHLY, CDR2 FYNNEI. CDR3 bases: TGTGCCAGCAGTAAGGACAGGGTCTCTGGAAACACCATATATTTT. Its protein is CASSKDRVSGNTIYF. The whole variable domain, remainder taken from reference TRBV2 and TRBJ1-3, is EPEVTQTPSHQVTQMGQEVILRCVPISNHLYFYWYRQILGQKVEFLVSFYNNEISEKSEIFDDQFSVERPDGSNFTLKIRSTKLEDSAMYFCASSKDRVSGNTIYFGEGSWLTVV.

J is TRBJ2-2 and V is TRBV6-1, with 8 positions matching TRBD1. Germline V CDR1 and CDR2: MNHNS, SASEGT. The CDR3 has 13 residues. V lost 9 bases and J lost 3; bases outside the gene matches: 3. This CDR3 reads CASWDRYTGELFF. The CDR3 DNA follows: TGTGCCAGTTGGGACAGGTACACCGGGGAGCTGTTTTTT.

A few counts support this clone. This chain uses TRBV28 with TRBJ2-3, with 12 bases aligning to TRBD2. The germline V gene has CDR1 MDHEN and CDR2 SYDVKM. This CDR3 is 15 amino acids long. V lost 8 bases and J lost 3; bases outside the gene matches: 6. CDR3 residues: CASGTLAGGTDTQYF. As DNA, the CDR3 is TGTGCCAGCGGAACACTAGCGGGGGGAACAGATACGCAGTATTTT.

The CDR3 nucleotides read TGTGCCAGCAGTCCGTACTCTGGGGCCAACGTCCTGACTTTC. Encoded protein: CASSPYSGANVLTF. V gene TRBV2 combines with J gene TRBJ2-6; D unresolved. CDR3 length equals 14 residues. Germline V gene data show CDR1 as SNHLY and CDR2 as FYNNEI. V lost 5 bases and J 0 bases, leaving 5 bases between the germline ends.

This rearrangement joins TRBV6-5 to TRBJ2-7, with D possibly TRBD1 on 5 matching bases. This CDR3 is built from 15 residues. The V gene lost 7 bases and the J gene lost 1 base, with 17 bases spanning the gap. Germline CDR1 MNHEY, CDR2 SVGAGI. CDR3 loop: CASKGKFSRSYEQYF. The CDR3 nucleotides read TGTGCCAGCAAGGGGAAGTTCTCCCGTTCCTACGAGCAGTACTTC.

This chain uses TRBV30 with TRBJ1-3, with D tentatively TRBD1 (5 bases). Germline V gene data show CDR1 as GTSNPN and CDR2 as SVGIG (reference sequence). Trimming cost V 3 bases and J 0 bases, with 15 bases left between them. CDR3 length: 16 amino acids. Here the CDR3 reads CAWRFDRQSSGNTIYF. The CDR3 DNA reads TGTGCCTGGAGATTTGACAGACAGAGCTCTGGAAACACCATATATTTT. Full variable domain (missing parts from reference TRBV30 and TRBJ1-3): SQTIHQWPATLVQPVGSPLSLECTVEGTSNPNLYWYRQAAGRGLQLLFYSVGIGQISSEVPQNLSASRPQDRQFILSSKKLLLSDSGFYLCAWRFDRQSSGNTIYFGEGSWLTVV.

The chain has TRBV19 and TRBJ1-2; 8 bases fit TRBD1. This CDR3 contains 20 residues. CDR1 is LNHDA, CDR2 SQIVND, per germline (reference sequence). J was trimmed by 0 bases and V by 4 bases; bases with no gene match: 19. The CDR3 DNA reads as TGTGCCAGTAGTACGTTGGACAGGGTAGCCTTAGGCGGAGCTAACTATGGCTACACCTTC. Translating it yields CASSTLDRVALGGANYGYTF.

CDR3 in DNA: TGCGCCAGCAGCTTAAGAGGGAGTGACGAGCAGTACGTC. Translating gives CASSLRGSDEQYV. The gene calls are TRBV5-1 and TRBJ2-7; D is possibly TRBD2 (5 bases). This CDR3 region has 13 residues. Per germline, CDR1 SGHRS and CDR2 YFSETQ. V was pared by 2 bases and J by 5 bases, with 11 bases between.

The V and J genes are TRBV29-1 and TRBJ2-5, with 9 nucleotides matching TRBD2. CDR1 and CDR2 from the germline V gene are SQVTM and ANQGSEA. V trimming: 5 bases; J trimming: 6 bases; junction bases outside the gene matches: 13. This CDR3 contains 15 residues. CDR3 residues: CSVKTGSSGGQTQYF. In nucleotides, the CDR3 is TGCAGCGTTAAGACGGGGTCCAGCGGGGGGCAGACCCAGTACTTC. The full variable domain, its missing parts supplied by reference TRBV29-1 and TRBJ2-5, is SAVISQKPSRDICQRGTSLTIQCQVDSQVTMMFWYRQQPGQSLTLIATANQGSEATYESGFVIDKFPISRPNLTFSTLTVSNMSPEDSSIYLCSVKTGSSGGQTQYFGPGTRLLVL.

The chain is built from TRBV4-1 and TRBJ2-1; 10 bases line up with TRBD2. Trimming cost V 0 bases and J 0 bases; bases outside gene matches: 5. Germline CDR1 MGHRA, CDR2 YSYEKL. The CDR3 consists of 18 residues. The CDR3 sequence is CASSQEMSGGASYNEQFF. The CDR3, as DNA: TGCGCCAGCAGCCAAGAGATGAGCGGGGGGGCCTCCTACAATGAGCAGTTCTTC.

The chain couples TRBV5-1 to TRBJ1-4, with TRBD1 as a possible D gene (6 bases). The length of the CDR3 is 16 residues. Trimming cost V 2 bases and J 8 bases, with 19 bases left between them. Per the germline V gene, CDR1 is SGHRS and CDR2 is YFSETQ. CDR3 in amino acids: CASSFRPAGAKEKLFF. CDR3 nucleotides: TGCGCCAGCAGCTTCCGTCCAGCGGGGGCGAAAGAAAAACTGTTTTTT.

This clone came up a few times. The J gene is TRBJ2-2, the V gene TRBV13, with TRBD1 matching over 8 bases. J lost 8 bases, V lost 5 bases, and 7 bases had no gene match. Germline assignment: CDR1 PRHDT and CDR2 FYEKMQ (reference sequence). The CDR3 has 14 residues. The CDR3 here is CASSLRDRWGELFF. CDR3 nucleotides: TGTGCCAGCAGCCTCCGGGACAGGTGGGGGGAGCTGTTTTTT.

The J gene is TRBJ2-7, the V gene TRBV18; TRBD1 matches 7 bases. Germline CDR1 reads KGHSH; CDR2 reads LQKENI. This CDR3 spans 17 amino acids. Trimming cost V 3 bases and J 2 bases; bases outside gene matches: 13. The CDR3 sequence is CASSPRRPQGEAYEQYF. In nucleotides, the CDR3 is TGTGCCAGCTCACCCAGAAGACCTCAGGGGGAAGCCTACGAGCAGTACTTC.

This clone was observed a few times. CDR3 residues: CASSRDNRQPQHF. In DNA, the CDR3 is TGTGCCAGTAGTCGGGACAATCGGCAGCCCCAGCATTTT. This sequence joins TRBV19 and TRBJ1-5; D perhaps matches TRBD1 (6 bases). The CDR3 has 13 residues. CDR1 LNHDA and CDR2 SQIVND come from the germline V gene (reference sequence). Trimming took 5 bases from V and 7 from J, leaving 12 bases between them.

J is TRBJ1-4 and V is TRBV15, with D unresolved. Trimming cost V 3 bases and J 8 bases, with 25 bases left between them. CDR1 LNHNV and CDR2 YYDKDF come from the germline V gene (reference sequence). The CDR3 has 18 amino acids. The CDR3 reads CATSSEPPVPRLAEKLFF. CDR3 coding DNA: TGTGCCACCAGCAGCGAACCACCAGTCCCGCGTCTGGCGGAAAAACTGTTTTTT.

The gene calls are TRBV27 and TRBJ1-6; no clear D. The CDR3 spans 15 residues. CDR1 MNHEY and CDR2 SMNVEV come from the germline V gene (reference sequence). V dropped 7 bases and J dropped 3 bases, with 13 bases sitting between them. CDR3 DNA sequence: TGTGCCAGCATGTTGGCGGGCATCTATAATTCACCCCTCCACTTT. Residues: CASMLAGIYNSPLHF.

This chain joins TRBV27 and TRBJ2-3; possibly TRBD1 or TRBD2 for D (6 bases each). The V gene lost 4 bases and the J gene lost 0 bases, with 17 bases spanning the gap. CDR3 length: 17 residues. Germline V gene lookup returns CDR1 MNHEY and CDR2 SMNVEV (reference sequence). The DNA for the CDR3 is TGTGCCAGCAGTTATCACTCGGGGGACACTAGCACAGATACGCAGTATTTT. Translated: CASSYHSGDTSTDTQYF.